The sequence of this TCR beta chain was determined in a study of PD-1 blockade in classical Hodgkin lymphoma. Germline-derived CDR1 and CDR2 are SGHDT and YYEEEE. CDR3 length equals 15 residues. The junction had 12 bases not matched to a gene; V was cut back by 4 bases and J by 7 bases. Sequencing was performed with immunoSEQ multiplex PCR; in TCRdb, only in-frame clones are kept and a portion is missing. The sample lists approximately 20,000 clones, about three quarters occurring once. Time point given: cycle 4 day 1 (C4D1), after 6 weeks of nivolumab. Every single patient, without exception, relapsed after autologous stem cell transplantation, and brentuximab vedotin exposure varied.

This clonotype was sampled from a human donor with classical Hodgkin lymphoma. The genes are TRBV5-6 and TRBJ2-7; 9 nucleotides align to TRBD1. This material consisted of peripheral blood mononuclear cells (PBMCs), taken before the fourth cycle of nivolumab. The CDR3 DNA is TGTGCCAGCAGCCCACCCGGGACAGGGCCTTGGGAGCAGTACTTC. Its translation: CASSPPGTGPWEQYF. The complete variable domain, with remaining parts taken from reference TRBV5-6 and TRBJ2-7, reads DAGVTQSPTHLIKTRGQQVTLRCSPKSGHDTVSWYQQALGQGPQFIFQYYEEEERQRGNFPDRFSGHQFPNYSSELNVNALLLGDSALYLCASSPPGTGPWEQYFGPGTRLTVT.